Listed here are 9 T cell receptor beta chains from one sample, sequenced in a study of prognosis after radiotherapy for stage I lung cancer. The authors amplified TCR beta CDR3 from genomic DNA using two-round multiplex PCR. Amplification during the initial PCR round employed primers specific to each TRBV and TRBJ gene. One entry per CDR3 protein, called by TCRdb with MiXCR from the multiplex PCR reads. The profile shows 45,000 to 70,000 distinct CDR3 sequences, about 25% of them singletons. Sequenced here: PBMCs, sampled before or after stereotactic body radiation therapy (not recorded which). These receptor sequences come from a donor of 50 years or more with non-small cell lung cancer.

CDR3: CASGDARRSGELFF. The DNA for the CDR3 is TGTGCCAGCGGGGACGCCCGGCGGAGCGGGGAGCTGTTTTTT. The V and J genes are TRBV5-6 and TRBJ2-2, with D perhaps given as TRBD1 or TRBD2 (5 bases each). The CDR3 spans 14 residues. V dropped 7 bases and J dropped 7 bases, with 17 bases sitting between them. The V gene's germline CDR1 is SGHDT and CDR2 YYEEEE.

Comment on this clonotype: With a far larger clone one base away, a read error is the likely cause. V gene TRBV6-2 or TRBV6-3 combines with J gene TRBJ1-5; D possibly corresponds to TRBD1 (6 bases). Trimming stripped 5 bases from V and 1 base from J, with 12 bases between. Looked up from germline, CDR1 is MNHEY and CDR2 is SVGEGT. The CDR3 totals 15 residues. This CDR3 is CASSEGGASNQPQHF. The CDR3 bases are TGTGCCAGCAGTGAGGGGGGAGCGAGCAATCAGCCCCAGCATTTT.

In this sample, this clonotype turned up many times. The V and J genes are TRBV5-5 and TRBJ1-2; TRBD1 matches at 7 bases. J gave up 7 bases and V 2 bases, and 8 bases lay outside the gene matches. The CDR3 runs to 14 residues. Germline assignment: CDR1 SGHKS and CDR2 YYEKEE (reference sequence). The CDR3 nucleotides read TGTGCCAGCAGCTTACGTCCCGCAGGGGGTGGCTACACCTTC. It yields the protein CASSLRPAGGGYTF.

This clonotype was seen a single time. A read error is likely here: a far larger clone is one base away. J is TRBJ1-1 and V is TRBV6-4, with 10 bases that match TRBD1. Germline trimming cut 4 bases from V and 3 bases from J; bases unmatched to any gene: 8. Germline CDR1 and CDR2: MRHNA and SNTAGT. CDR3 length: 16 amino acids. The CDR3 DNA reads as TGTGCCAGCAGTGGCCGGACAGGGGGAACGGACACTGAAGCTTTCTTT. Its translation is CASSGRTGGTDTEAFF.

This clonotype was counted at least ten times. The CDR3 DNA is TGTGCCAGCAGCTTAGAAGGCAGCTTCTATGGCTACACCTTC. Its translation: CASSLEGSFYGYTF. This chain connects TRBV7-9 to TRBJ1-2; D uncertain. With 1 base removed from V and 4 bases from J, the gap between germline ends came to 10 bases. CDR1 and CDR2 from the germline V gene are SEHNR and FQNEAQ (reference sequence). The CDR3 contains 14 residues.

In its sample, this clonotype was seen many times. The V gene is TRBV20-1, the J gene TRBJ1-1; D is unresolved. The CDR3 is 11 residues long. Germline loops: CDR1 DFQATT, CDR2 SNEGSKA (reference sequence). The V end was cut by 5 bases, the J end by 6 bases, with 10 bases between. Here the CDR3 DNA reads TGCAGTGCTCCCCGGTCCTCTGAAGCTTTCTTT. Amino acid sequence: CSAPRSSEAFF.

The table lists this clonotype with many counts. J is TRBJ2-5 and V is TRBV7-9; D is ambiguous. The ends were cut back, 3 bases at V and 1 base at J, with 3 bases in the middle. CDR1 is SEHNR, CDR2 FQNEAQ, per germline (reference sequence). There are 12 residues in the CDR3. As DNA, the CDR3 is TGTGCCAGCAGCTTCAGCCAAGAGACCCAGTACTTC. Amino acid sequence: CASSFSQETQYF.

At least ten counts were recorded for this clonotype. This rearrangement joins TRBV20-1 to TRBJ1-6; the D gene is possibly TRBD1 (5 bases). There are 12 residues in the CDR3. The germline gives CDR1 DFQATT, CDR2 SNEGSKA (reference sequence). V dropped 7 bases and J dropped 6 bases, with 10 bases sitting between them. The CDR3 protein is CSVSGLNSPLHF. The CDR3 DNA follows: TGCAGTGTCTCGGGACTTAATTCACCCCTCCACTTT.

This clonotype came up a few times. V and J are TRBV5-6 and TRBJ2-7; the D is unclear. CDR3 length: 12 amino acids. The germline V gene encodes CDR1 SGHDT and CDR2 YYEEEE. V was pared by 2 bases and J by 2 bases, with 5 bases between. CDR3 protein: CASSFDTYEQYF. The CDR3 nucleotides are TGTGCCAGCAGCTTCGACACCTACGAGCAGTACTTC.